One sample yielded the 25 T cell receptor beta chains listed below, sequenced in a study of STAT5B mutations in CD4+ large granular lymphocyte leukemia. TCRdb keeps only in-frame clones here, not all; method: immunoSEQ multiplex PCR. In the table there are under 40,000 clones, less than 75% of which are singletons. Sequencing input: CD4+ T cells from blood buffy coats. These receptors came from a human donor in good health.

The chain combines TRBV10-2 with TRBJ2-7; D gene unclear. The V end was cut by 4 bases, the J end by 1 base, with 14 bases between. The CDR3 runs to 15 residues. Germline CDR1 WSHSY, CDR2 SAAADI. CDR3 DNA sequence: TGCGCCAGCAGTGGAAGGCTAGTGGGGTCCTACGAGCAGTACTTC. It is translated as CASSGRLVGSYEQYF.

The gene calls are TRBV4-2 and TRBJ1-3; weak D call: TRBD1 (5 bases). CDR1 is LGHNA, CDR2 YNFKEQ, per germline. V shed 1 base and J shed 4 bases, with 17 bases lying between them. The length of the CDR3 is 17 residues. CDR3 loop: CASSQGSGRDQGNTIYF. CDR3 coding DNA: TGTGCCAGCAGCCAAGGTAGTGGCCGGGACCAGGGAAACACCATATATTTT.

J is TRBJ2-3 and V is TRBV29-1; 7 positions match TRBD2. The CDR3 is made up of 16 amino acids. Germline CDR1 is SQVTM and CDR2 is ANQGSEA. After removal of 0 bases from V and 2 bases from J, the junction contained 8 bases not matched to a gene. The CDR3 bases are TGCAGCGTTGAAGATCCTAGCGGCATCCTCACAGATACGCAGTATTTT. It is translated as CSVEDPSGILTDTQYF.

This clone was detected only a few times. The chain couples TRBV28 to TRBJ1-1; weak D call: TRBD1 (5 bases). V lost 3 bases and J lost 11, with 16 bases in between. This CDR3 is 13 amino acids long. Germline CDR1 and CDR2: MDHEN and SYDVKM. CDR3 residues: CASSLEGPLAAFF. The CDR3 bases are TGTGCCAGCAGTTTGGAGGGGCCGCTGGCGGCTTTCTTT.

This clone was detected only once. The gene calls are TRBV27 and TRBJ1-2; unclear D gene. Trimming shortened V by 0 bases and J by 4 bases, and 9 bases separated the two germline ends. This CDR3 comprises 14 residues. Germline V gene data show CDR1 as MNHEY and CDR2 as SMNVEV (reference sequence). CDR3 residues: CASSLSRGTYGYTF. As DNA, the CDR3 is TGTGCCAGCAGTTTATCGCGAGGCACCTATGGCTACACCTTC.

The rearrangement links TRBV7-6 to TRBJ2-6; D perhaps matches TRBD1 (5 bases). There are 18 residues in the CDR3. Germline assignment: CDR1 SGHVS and CDR2 FNYEAQ. V was trimmed by 5 bases and J by 4 bases, leaving 21 bases between them. The CDR3 region is CASSLGYKGKRGANVLTF. As DNA, the CDR3 is TGTGCCAGCAGCCTAGGGTACAAGGGGAAACGAGGGGCCAACGTCCTGACTTTC.

The J gene is TRBJ2-2, the V gene TRBV6-5; no clear D gene. The CDR3 length is 15 residues. Germline loops: CDR1 MNHEY, CDR2 SVGAGI. V was pared by 6 bases and J by 4 bases, with 15 bases between. DNA of the CDR3: TGTGCCAGCAGCCTTAGCCAGCTGTCCACCGGGGAGCTGTTTTTT. This encodes CASSLSQLSTGELFF.

V usage is TRBV7-2 and J usage is TRBJ1-4; D might be TRBD1 (5 bases). This CDR3 spans 14 amino acids. V lost 5 bases and J 4 bases, leaving 11 bases between the germline ends. Germline V CDR1 and CDR2: SGHTA, FQGNSA. CDR3 in amino acids: CASSSGGGNEKLFF. The CDR3 nucleotides are TGTGCCAGCAGCAGCGGCGGGGGTAATGAAAAACTGTTTTTT.

This sequence joins TRBV27 and TRBJ1-1; weak D call: TRBD1 (5 bases). This CDR3 is built from 14 residues. Germline CDR1 is MNHEY and CDR2 is SMNVEV (reference sequence). Between the trimmed V and J ends, which lost 5 bases and 0 bases, there was a span of 10 bases. The CDR3 bases are TGTGCCAGCAGTGCACAGGCGATGAACACTGAAGCTTTCTTT. Translating gives CASSAQAMNTEAFF.

The V and J genes are TRBV5-1 and TRBJ2-7; 9 nucleotides align to TRBD1. Germline CDR1 reads SGHRS; CDR2 reads YFSETQ. J gave up 2 bases and V 4 bases, and 10 bases lay outside the gene matches. The length of the CDR3 is 16 residues. In DNA form, the CDR3 reads TGCGCCAGCAGCAAACCCCCCGGGACAGGGACCTACGAGCAGTACTTC. As protein: CASSKPPGTGTYEQYF.

This chain uses TRBV7-2 with TRBJ2-3; D might be TRBD2 (5 bases). CDR1 is SGHTA, CDR2 FQGNSA, per germline. The germline V and J ends were trimmed by 2 bases and 4 bases, with 13 bases remaining between them. There are 15 residues in the CDR3. CDR3 DNA sequence: TGTGCCAGCAGCTTAACTGGGAGTGGATCAGATACGCAGTATTTT. The encoded protein is CASSLTGSGSDTQYF.

The rearrangement uses TRBV15 and TRBJ1-2; D call uncertain. The CDR3 is 14 residues long. Looked up from germline, CDR1 is LNHNV and CDR2 is YYDKDF (reference sequence). The V and J ends lost 1 base and 7 bases respectively, with 13 bases between them. CDR3 in DNA: TGTGCCACCAGCAGAGTTAGTCCTACTCGTGGCTACACCTTC. This codes for CATSRVSPTRGYTF.

This clone was counted a few times. The chain couples TRBV15 to TRBJ1-6, with 12 bases matching TRBD1. The CDR3 runs 16 residues. Germline CDR1 reads LNHNV; CDR2 reads YYDKDF (reference sequence). V was pared by 6 bases and J by 8 bases, with 8 bases of the junction left unmatched. CDR3 loop: CATRRDRGRMDSPLHF. DNA for the CDR3: TGTGCCACCAGAAGGGACAGGGGGCGCATGGATTCACCCCTCCACTTT.

The chain carries TRBV10-3 and TRBJ2-3; the D call may be TRBD1 or TRBD2 (7 bases each). Trimming took off 11 bases at V and 6 bases at J, with 18 bases between the two ends. The CDR3 runs 13 residues. CDR1 is ENHRY and CDR2 is SYGVKD in the germline V gene. The CDR3 region is CASNGEGADTQYF. The DNA for the CDR3 is TGTGCCTCGAACGGGGAGGGGGCTGATACGCAGTATTTT.

The chain combines TRBV2 with TRBJ2-7, with TRBD1 matching 8 bases. The germline V gene encodes CDR1 SNHLY and CDR2 FYNNEI. This CDR3 region has 18 residues. V gave up 8 bases and J gave up 2 bases; unmatched junction bases: 20. The CDR3 region has the DNA TGTGCCAGCTCACCCGGGGGACAGGCGATTGTCGGGGCCTACGAGCAGTACTTC. Its protein product is CASSPGGQAIVGAYEQYF.

This clone was recorded only once. V is TRBV6-5 and J is TRBJ2-1, with no clear D. The V end was cut by 4 bases, the J end by 0 bases, with 7 bases between. The germline gives CDR1 MNHEY, CDR2 SVGAGI. This CDR3 has 14 amino acids. The CDR3 bases are TGTGCCAGCAGTTCACCGAGCTCCTACAATGAGCAGTTCTTC. It codes for CASSSPSSYNEQFF.

V gene TRBV5-1 combines with J gene TRBJ1-2, with no clear D. Germline values: CDR1 SGHRS, CDR2 YFSETQ. The V and J ends lost 1 base and 2 bases respectively, with 6 bases between them. This CDR3 is built from 13 residues. DNA for the CDR3: TGCGCCAGCAGCTTGAACACCAACTATGGCTACACCTTC. Translating gives CASSLNTNYGYTF.

CDR3 in amino acids: CASSLVRGEQYF. CDR3 coding DNA: TGTGCCAGCAGCTTAGTACGGGGGGAGCAGTACTTC. The rearrangement links TRBV7-2 to TRBJ2-7; the D gene is possibly TRBD2 (6 bases). Germline CDR1 SGHTA, CDR2 FQGNSA. The CDR3 spans 12 residues. V lost 1 base and J 7 bases, leaving 8 bases between the germline ends.

V and J are TRBV19 and TRBJ2-1; no clear D gene. V shed 3 bases and J shed 5 bases, with 8 bases lying between them. Germline V gene sequence: CDR1 LNHDA, CDR2 SQIVND (reference sequence). There are 13 residues in the CDR3. Here the CDR3 DNA reads TGTGCCAGTAGTATGAGTCTCCACAATGAGCAGTTCTTC. This translates into CASSMSLHNEQFF.

This clone came up a few times. The chain carries TRBV5-4 and TRBJ1-1; weak D call: TRBD1 (6 bases). The germline V and J ends were trimmed by 0 bases and 1 base, with 10 bases remaining between them. Germline lookup yields CDR1 SGHNT and CDR2 YYREEE (reference sequence). The CDR3 is made up of 15 amino acids. The CDR3 nucleotides are TGTGCCAGCAGCTTGGCAAGGGGGGCGAACACTGAAGCTTTCTTT. Its translation: CASSLARGANTEAFF.

The rearrangement links TRBV28 to TRBJ1-1, with 9 bases fitting TRBD1. From germline, CDR1 is MDHEN and CDR2 SYDVKM. The CDR3 is 15 amino acids. V shed 6 bases and J 5 bases; nucleotides not matched to a gene: 10. CDR3 in amino acids: CASRRQGVLGTEAFF. CDR3 DNA sequence: TGTGCCAGCAGGCGACAGGGGGTATTGGGGACTGAAGCTTTCTTT.

The chain links TRBV9 to TRBJ2-1; 7 bases are a match to TRBD2. The junction had 12 bases not matched to a gene; V was cut back by 1 base and J by 5 bases. The V gene's germline CDR1 is SGDLS and CDR2 YYNGEE. The CDR3 consists of 17 residues. CDR3 bases: TGTGCCAGCAGCGTAAACGTATGGGGGGGAGGGAACAATGAGCAGTTCTTC. Its protein is CASSVNVWGGGNNEQFF. The variable domain in full, completed from reference TRBV9 and TRBJ2-1, reads DSGVTQTPKHLITATGQRVTLRCSPRSGDLSVYWYQQSLDQGLQFLIQYYNGEERAKGNILERFSAQQFPDLHSELNLSSLELGDSALYFCASSVNVWGGGNNEQFFGPGTRLTVL.

There are a few counts of this clone. The V and J genes are TRBV28 and TRBJ1-5, with D uncertain. Germline values: CDR1 MDHEN, CDR2 SYDVKM. The length of the CDR3 is 14 residues. Trimming took 1 base from V and 4 from J, leaving 8 bases between them. CDR3 sequence reads: CASSLFQSNQPQHF. CDR3 in DNA: TGTGCCAGCAGTTTATTCCAGTCAAATCAGCCCCAGCATTTT.

V and J are TRBV11-2 and TRBJ1-2; D gene ambiguous. With 1 base removed from V and 0 bases from J, the gap between germline ends came to 6 bases. CDR3 length equals 14 residues. The germline V gene encodes CDR1 SGHAT and CDR2 FQNNGV. The CDR3, as DNA: TGTGCCAGCAGCTTAGGTACATCTAACTATGGCTACACCTTC. It encodes CASSLGTSNYGYTF.

The chain has TRBV6-5 and TRBJ2-2; D possibly corresponds to TRBD1 (6 bases). This CDR3 contains 15 residues. V was shortened by 5 bases and J by 5 bases, with 15 bases between the two germline ends. In germline, CDR1 is MNHEY, CDR2 SVGAGI. The CDR3 spells CASSKQPQGTGELFF. CDR3 in DNA: TGTGCCAGCAGTAAACAACCACAGGGAACCGGGGAGCTGTTTTTT.